These 20 T cell receptor beta chains came from one sample sequenced in a study of metastatic and nonmetastatic thyroid tumors. No patient received treatment before thyroid surgery. TCRdb re-called clones from the PCR reads using MiXCR. The sample records 30,000 to 35,000 clones, about 31% being singletons. Material for sequencing was blood. These receptors all stem from a female donor with papillary thyroid cancer or a benign thyroid nodule (not recorded which). Some clones in this sample may be carry-over from other donors' samples.

Worth noting for this clone: A much larger clone is a single base away; this may be a read error. This sample also contains other DNA sequences that code for the same CDR3. The V gene is TRBV7-2, the J gene TRBJ1-2; D is perhaps TRBD1 (5 bases). The germline gives CDR1 SGHTA, CDR2 FQGNSA. The CDR3 is made up of 14 amino acids. V lost 3 bases to trimming and J lost 4 bases, with 12 bases between them. The DNA for the CDR3 is TGTGCCAGCAGCTTGGGGGGACCGCGCTATGGCTACACCTTC. This translates into CASSLGGPRYGYTF.

This clone was detected many times. Different DNA sequences within this sample yield the same CDR3. The V and J genes are TRBV19 and TRBJ1-2; D ambiguous. CDR1 and CDR2 from the germline V gene are LNHDA and SQIVND (reference sequence). V was trimmed by 7 bases and J by 2 bases, leaving 5 bases between them. This CDR3 is built from 11 residues. The CDR3 here is CASIGNYGYTF. Here the CDR3 DNA reads TGTGCCAGTATAGGAAACTATGGCTACACCTTC.

This clone was seen only a few times. The rearrangement uses TRBV20-1 and TRBJ2-7; D is undetermined. Germline V gives CDR1 DFQATT, CDR2 SNEGSKA (reference sequence). The V end was cut by 1 base, the J end by 3 bases, with 7 bases between. CDR3 length equals 12 residues. This CDR3 is CSARANNYEQYF. CDR3 coding DNA: TGCAGTGCTAGAGCGAACAACTACGAGCAGTACTTC.

This clone was counted only a few times. The gene calls are TRBV28 and TRBJ1-2, with TRBD1 matching over 8 bases. Germline CDR1 reads MDHEN; CDR2 reads SYDVKM. The CDR3 consists of 15 residues. The V gene end was trimmed by 7 bases and the J gene end by 5 bases; junction bases not matched to a gene: 12. In DNA, the CDR3 is TGTGCCAGCACCCTAGGACAGGGTGGGAGGTATGGCTACACCTTC. As protein: CASTLGQGGRYGYTF.

This clone appeared once. The chain is built from TRBV7-3 and TRBJ2-5; D is ambiguous. Germline CDR1 reads SGHTA; CDR2 reads FQGTGA. There are 14 residues in the CDR3. V was shortened by 1 base and J by 8 bases, with 14 bases between the two germline ends. The CDR3 DNA follows: TGTGCCAGCAGCTTAAGCATGGATGGGGATACCCAGTACTTC. Its translation is CASSLSMDGDTQYF.

About this clone itself: A read error may be the cause here, since a much bigger clone is one base away. The genes are TRBV6-2 or TRBV6-3 and TRBJ1-1; D remains unclear. This CDR3 has 12 amino acids. In germline, CDR1 is MNHEY, CDR2 SVGEGT. V was clipped by 6 bases and J by 6 bases, with 11 bases between them. The CDR3 DNA reads as TGTGCCAGCAGCGAGTACAGACCTGAAGCTTTCTTT. Protein: CASSEYRPEAFF.

In DNA, the CDR3 is TGTGCCAGCAGCCTACAGGGTGGTGCTAATGAAAAACTGTTTTTT. Translating it yields CASSLQGGANEKLFF. The chain joins TRBV7-9 to TRBJ1-4; maybe TRBD1 (6 bases). The V end was cut by 5 bases, the J end by 3 bases, with 13 bases between. Germline V gives CDR1 SEHNR, CDR2 FQNEAQ (reference sequence). There are 15 residues in the CDR3.

The V gene is TRBV12-3 or TRBV12-4, the J gene TRBJ2-5, with a possible D match to TRBD2 (6 bases). The CDR3 has 18 amino acids. Between the trimmed V and J ends, which lost 3 bases and 2 bases, there was a span of 22 bases. CDR3 coding DNA: TGTGCCAGCAGTTTGGTGGACTTTGGACTACCGTGGCAAGAGACCCAGTACTTC. Its translation: CASSLVDFGLPWQETQYF.

The table lists this clone with many counts. The genes are TRBV7-2 and TRBJ2-1; TRBD1 matches 7 bases. CDR1 SGHTA and CDR2 FQGNSA come from the germline V gene. The CDR3 is 17 amino acids. V lost 3 bases, J lost 0 bases, and 8 bases stayed unmatched. The CDR3 loop reads CASSFRQGPSSYNEQFF. The CDR3 DNA reads as TGTGCCAGCAGCTTTCGACAGGGTCCAAGCTCCTACAATGAGCAGTTCTTC.

The genes are TRBV5-1 and TRBJ2-1; D not certain. Looked up from germline, CDR1 is SGHRS and CDR2 is YFSETQ. The CDR3 totals 15 residues. V lost 0 bases and J 2 bases, leaving 9 bases between the germline ends. The CDR3 DNA is TGCGCCAGCAGCTTGGACCAGGCACCCTACAATGAGCAGTTCTTC. This sequence encodes CASSLDQAPYNEQFF.

The J gene is TRBJ1-2, the V gene TRBV9; TRBD1 agrees at 7 bases. CDR1 and CDR2 (germline): SGDLS, YYNGEE. The CDR3 is made up of 15 amino acids. The trim removed 3 bases at V and 6 bases at J, leaving 11 bases unmatched. CDR3: CASSGGDSAYHGYTF. The CDR3 region has the DNA TGTGCCAGCAGCGGAGGGGACAGCGCCTACCATGGCTACACCTTC. Full variable domain (missing parts from reference TRBV9 and TRBJ1-2): DSGVTQTPKHLITATGQRVTLRCSPRSGDLSVYWYQQSLDQGLQFLIQYYNGEERAKGNILERFSAQQFPDLHSELNLSSLELGDSALYFCASSGGDSAYHGYTFGSGTRLTVV.

As to this clone: An end of the junction differs from the germline gene, which may be a read error. The V call is TRBV20-1, the J call TRBJ2-7, with TRBD2 as a possible D gene (5 bases). Germline V lookup: CDR1 DFQATT, CDR2 SNEGSKA (reference sequence). CDR3 length equals 13 residues. CDR3 amino acids: CSAAGDSRYEHYF. The CDR3 coding sequence is TGCAGTGCTGCGGGTGACTCCCGCTACGAGCATTACTTC.

This clone is medium-sized within its sample. J is TRBJ1-1 and V is TRBV19; D perhaps matches TRBD1 (6 bases). CDR3 length: 12 amino acids. Trimming pared 8 bases from V and 4 bases from J, leaving 11 bases between. CDR1 and CDR2 from the germline V gene are LNHDA and SQIVND (reference sequence). Here the CDR3 reads CASSQGPTEAFF. The CDR3 DNA is TGTGCCAGTTCCCAGGGGCCCACTGAAGCTTTCTTT.

At least ten counts were recorded for this clone. The chain couples TRBV30 to TRBJ2-1; D is undetermined. V was shortened by 3 bases and J by 6 bases, with 15 bases between the two germline ends. Looked up from germline, CDR1 is GTSNPN and CDR2 is SVGIG (reference sequence). The CDR3 loop spans 14 amino acids. The CDR3 here is CAWRVQTPGNEQFF. As DNA, the CDR3 is TGTGCCTGGAGGGTACAAACCCCCGGCAATGAGCAGTTCTTC.

This clone is medium-sized in the sample. The chain recombines TRBV11-3 with TRBJ2-7; D is undetermined. Trimming pared 8 bases from V and 7 bases from J, leaving 12 bases between. Germline assignment: CDR1 SGHNT and CDR2 YENEEA. This CDR3 contains 11 residues. The DNA for the CDR3 is TGTGCCAGCTCCCGCCGGGTAGAGCAGTACTTC. Residues: CASSRRVEQYF.

This clone showed up many times. A much larger clone lies one base from this, so it may be a read error. Other nucleotide sequences in the sample specify the same CDR3. This chain connects TRBV5-1 to TRBJ1-3; D not resolved. This CDR3 region has 14 residues. Germline loops: CDR1 SGHRS, CDR2 YFSETQ. CDR3 sequence: CASSSALSGNTIYF. CDR3 DNA: TGCGCCAGCAGCTCGGCCCTCTCTGGAAACACCATATACTTT.

This clone was picked up many times. A single base separates this from a much larger clone, so it may be a read error. V gene TRBV5-1 combines with J gene TRBJ2-7; D might be TRBD2 (5 bases). The CDR3 runs 13 residues. Germline V gives CDR1 SGHRS, CDR2 YFSETQ. CDR3 sequence reads: CARSSEGAYEQYF. CDR3 sequence (DNA): TGCGCCCGCAGCTCAGAGGGCGCCTACGAGCAGTACTTC.

With respect to this clone: At one end the junction does not follow the germline gene, possibly because of a read error. The genes are TRBV5-1 and TRBJ2-3; D might be TRBD1 (5 bases). CDR1 SGHRS and CDR2 YFSETQ come from the germline V gene. The CDR3 spans 15 residues. CDR3 coding DNA: TGCTCCAGCAGCTTGGTATCAGGGCTCGTAGATACGCAGTATTTT. It codes for CSSSLVSGLVDTQYF.

As concerns this clone: The missing conserved phenylalanine or tryptophan at the end of this CDR3 makes a read error likely. This chain connects TRBV11-3 to TRBJ2-7; D might be TRBD2 (6 bases). The CDR3 is 11 amino acids. Germline CDR1 SGHNT, CDR2 YENEEA. The CDR3 bases are TGTGCCAGCAGCGCGGACTACGATCAGTACCTC. Translating gives CASSADYDQYL.

This clone has only a few counts. This sequence joins TRBV7-9 and TRBJ2-7; D tentatively reads TRBD1 or TRBD2 (6 bases each). V was clipped by 3 bases and J by 7 bases, with 13 bases between them. Germline V CDR1 and CDR2: SEHNR, FQNEAQ (reference sequence). This CDR3 has 13 residues. The CDR3 nucleotides are TGTGCCAGCAGCTTCACACAGGGAGGAGAGCAGTACTTC. This sequence encodes CASSFTQGGEQYF.